This T cell receptor (beta chain) was sequenced during a study of metastatic and nonmetastatic thyroid tumors. Study-wide background: Where malignant and benign thyroid patients were concerned, repertoires were compared across blood and tumor or nodule tissue. Whole-study results and caveats: For both blood and tumor, malignant thyroid tumors reportedly showed significantly higher TCR beta diversity than benign nodules did.

In this sample, this clone turned up many times. Antigen: not known. The CDR3 totals 15 residues. The V end lost 4 bases, the J end lost 8 bases, and 22 bases lay between the germline ends. Germline V gives CDR1 SQVTM, CDR2 ANQGSEA. TCRdb re-clonotyped the PCR reads through MiXCR. Among approximately 10,000 clones, more than 25% were seen once, and the ten largest hold about 20%. Each patient came to thyroid surgery without any prior treatment (of any kind). This receptor was obtained from a male donor with papillary thyroid cancer or a benign thyroid nodule (not recorded which). Some clones in this sample may be carry-over from other donors' samples. V usage is TRBV29-1 and J usage is TRBJ2-3, with D perhaps TRBD2 (6 bases). Sequencing was performed on adjacent normal tissue. The DNA for the CDR3 is TGCAGCGTTGTGCCAGCGACCGGGGACGGGGGTACGCAGTATTTT. Protein sequence: CSVVPATGDGGTQYF.